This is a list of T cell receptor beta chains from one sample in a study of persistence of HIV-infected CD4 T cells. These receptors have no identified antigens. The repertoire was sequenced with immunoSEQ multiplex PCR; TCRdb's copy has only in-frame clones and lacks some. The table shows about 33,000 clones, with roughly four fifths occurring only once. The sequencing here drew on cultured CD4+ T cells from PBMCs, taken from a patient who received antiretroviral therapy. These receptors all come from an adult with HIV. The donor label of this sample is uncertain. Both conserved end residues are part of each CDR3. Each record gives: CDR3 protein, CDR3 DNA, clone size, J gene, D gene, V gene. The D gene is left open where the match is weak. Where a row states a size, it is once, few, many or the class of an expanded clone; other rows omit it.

CDR3 protein: CASSTGTAWGQPQHF; CDR3 DNA: TGTGCCAGCAGCACCGGGACCGCCTGGGGTCAGCCCCAGCATTTT; clone size: -; J gene: TRBJ1-5; D gene: -; V gene: TRBV6-5
CDR3 protein: CASSPGTDRLETQYF; CDR3 DNA: TGTGCCAGCAGCCCAGGGACAGACAGACTTGAGACCCAGTACTTC; clone size: -; J gene: TRBJ2-5; D gene: TRBD1; V gene: TRBV11-3
CDR3 protein: CATGDRGSSGANVLTF; CDR3 DNA: TGTGCCACCGGGGACAGGGGGTCCTCTGGGGCCAACGTCCTGACTTTC; clone size: -; J gene: TRBJ2-6; D gene: TRBD1; V gene: TRBV6-6
CDR3 protein: CASTTGGEKAEAFF; CDR3 DNA: TGTGCCAGCACCACAGGGGGCGAGAAAGCTGAAGCTTTCTTT; clone size: -; J gene: TRBJ1-1; D gene: TRBD1; V gene: TRBV9
CDR3 protein: CASSPGSAGANVLTF; CDR3 DNA: TGTGCCAGCAGCCCAGGTTCGGCTGGGGCCAACGTCCTGACTTTC; clone size: few; J gene: TRBJ2-6; D gene: -; V gene: TRBV7-3
CDR3 protein: CASMEAGGKYF; CDR3 DNA: TGTGCCAGCATGGAAGCGGGGGGAAAATATTTT; clone size: -; J gene: TRBJ2-3; D gene: TRBD2; V gene: TRBV25-1
CDR3 protein: CAWSRTGGGAGNTIYF; CDR3 DNA: TGTGCCTGGAGCAGAACAGGGGGCGGTGCTGGAAACACCATATATTTT; clone size: -; J gene: TRBJ1-3; D gene: TRBD1; V gene: TRBV30
CDR3 protein: CASSHDGGNQPQHF; CDR3 DNA: TGTGCCAGCAGCCACGATGGGGGAAATCAGCCCCAGCATTTT; clone size: -; J gene: TRBJ1-5; D gene: -; V gene: TRBV9
CDR3 protein: CASSSLSSGGAGTGELFF; CDR3 DNA: TGTGCCAGCAGCTCCCTGTCTAGCGGGGGGGCCGGCACCGGGGAGCTGTTTTTT; clone size: -; J gene: TRBJ2-2; D gene: TRBD2; V gene: TRBV7-3
CDR3 protein: CAWSGAAGFVGTQYF; CDR3 DNA: TGTGCCTGGAGCGGCGCTGCAGGGTTTGTGGGGACCCAGTACTTC; clone size: once; J gene: TRBJ2-5; D gene: -; V gene: TRBV30
CDR3 protein: CASSFAGVSPLHF; CDR3 DNA: TGTGCCAGCAGTTTCGCAGGGGTCTCACCCCTCCACTTT; clone size: -; J gene: TRBJ1-6; D gene: -; V gene: TRBV6-2/TRBV6-3
CDR3 protein: CASSPSGRRSSGNTIYF; CDR3 DNA: TGTGCCAGCTCACCATCGGGACGGAGAAGCTCTGGAAACACCATATATTTT; clone size: once; J gene: TRBJ1-3; D gene: -; V gene: TRBV18
CDR3 protein: CASSLIGDRGADTQYF; CDR3 DNA: TGTGCCAGCAGCTTAATTGGGGACAGGGGAGCAGATACGCAGTATTTT; clone size: -; J gene: TRBJ2-3; D gene: TRBD1; V gene: TRBV7-3
CDR3 protein: CASKMGQHSNQPQHF; CDR3 DNA: TGTGCCAGCAAAATGGGACAGCATAGCAATCAGCCCCAGCATTTT; clone size: -; J gene: TRBJ1-5; D gene: TRBD1; V gene: TRBV2
CDR3 protein: CASSLLLAGGNNEQFF; CDR3 DNA: TGCGCCAGCAGCTTGCTTCTAGCGGGGGGGAACAATGAGCAGTTCTTC; clone size: once; J gene: TRBJ2-1; D gene: TRBD2; V gene: TRBV5-1
CDR3 protein: CASSEAGVEQYF; CDR3 DNA: TGTGCCAGCAGTGAGGCAGGGGTCGAGCAGTACTTC; clone size: -; J gene: TRBJ2-7; D gene: -; V gene: TRBV2
CDR3 protein: CASSIGAHGPFHGYTF; CDR3 DNA: TGTGCCAGTAGTATAGGAGCCCATGGTCCCTTTCATGGCTACACCTTC; clone size: -; J gene: TRBJ1-2; D gene: -; V gene: TRBV19
CDR3 protein: CASSQEWTEQFF; CDR3 DNA: TGTGCCAGCAGCCAAGAGTGGACAGAGCAGTTCTTC; clone size: -; J gene: TRBJ2-1; D gene: -; V gene: TRBV14
CDR3 protein: CASSISGTGVYGYTF; CDR3 DNA: TGTGCCAGTAGTATATCCGGGACAGGGGTCTATGGCTACACCTTC; clone size: few; J gene: TRBJ1-2; D gene: TRBD1; V gene: TRBV19
CDR3 protein: CASRTSSYNEQFF; CDR3 DNA: TGTGCCAGCAGGACTAGCTCCTACAATGAGCAGTTCTTC; clone size: -; J gene: TRBJ2-1; D gene: -; V gene: TRBV2
CDR3 protein: CASGLVVRGRPFYGYTF; CDR3 DNA: TGTGCTAGTGGTTTGGTCGTCCGAGGACGTCCGTTCTATGGCTACACCTTC; clone size: -; J gene: TRBJ1-2; D gene: -; V gene: TRBV12-5
CDR3 protein: CASSPPGGHTEAFF; CDR3 DNA: TGTGCCAGCTCACCACCGGGCGGTCACACTGAAGCTTTCTTT; clone size: few; J gene: TRBJ1-1; D gene: -; V gene: TRBV18
CDR3 protein: CSASPVTEAFF; CDR3 DNA: TGCAGTGCTAGTCCGGTGACTGAAGCTTTCTTT; clone size: -; J gene: TRBJ1-1; D gene: -; V gene: TRBV20-1
CDR3 protein: CASSRDRVSGETQYF; CDR3 DNA: TGTGCCAGCAGCCGAGACAGGGTGTCGGGGGAGACCCAGTACTTC; clone size: -; J gene: TRBJ2-5; D gene: TRBD1; V gene: TRBV7-3
CDR3 protein: CSVMEFTNQPQHF; CDR3 DNA: TGCAGCGTCATGGAGTTTACCAATCAGCCCCAGCATTTT; clone size: -; J gene: TRBJ1-5; D gene: -; V gene: TRBV29-1
CDR3 protein: CASSLSYGTGGYEQYF; CDR3 DNA: TGTGCCAGCAGCTTATCATACGGGACAGGGGGCTACGAGCAGTACTTC; clone size: -; J gene: TRBJ2-7; D gene: TRBD1; V gene: TRBV5-6
CDR3 protein: CASSLVEGANEKLFF; CDR3 DNA: TGCGCCAGCAGCCTGGTAGAGGGGGCTAATGAAAAACTGTTTTTT; clone size: few; J gene: TRBJ1-4; D gene: -; V gene: TRBV4-1
CDR3 protein: CASSSGQLNSPLHF; CDR3 DNA: TGTGCCAGCAGTTCGGGACAGTTAAATTCACCCCTCCACTTT; clone size: few; J gene: TRBJ1-6; D gene: TRBD1; V gene: TRBV6-1
CDR3 protein: CASSATSGVAEQFF; CDR3 DNA: TGCGCCAGCAGCGCGACTAGCGGGGTGGCTGAGCAGTTCTTC; clone size: -; J gene: TRBJ2-1; D gene: TRBD2; V gene: TRBV5-1
CDR3 protein: CASSKYGPEATEAFF; CDR3 DNA: TGTGCCAGCAGCAAATACGGACCCGAGGCCACTGAAGCTTTCTTT; clone size: -; J gene: TRBJ1-1; D gene: -; V gene: TRBV5-5
CDR3 protein: CAWSRLRTFGANSNQPQHF; CDR3 DNA: TGTGCCTGGAGTCGTCTCCGTACTTTCGGGGCAAATAGCAATCAGCCCCAGCATTTT; clone size: -; J gene: TRBJ1-5; D gene: -; V gene: TRBV30
CDR3 protein: CASSYRGRDTEAFF; CDR3 DNA: TGTGCCAGCAGTTATAGGGGTCGGGACACTGAAGCTTTCTTT; clone size: -; J gene: TRBJ1-1; D gene: -; V gene: TRBV6-5
CDR3 protein: CASRQGGLNTEAFF; CDR3 DNA: TGTGCCAGCAGACAAGGGGGCCTGAACACTGAAGCTTTCTTT; clone size: -; J gene: TRBJ1-1; D gene: TRBD1; V gene: TRBV6-5
CDR3 protein: CAISGGRDSPLHF; CDR3 DNA: TGTGCCATCAGCGGCGGACGGGATTCACCCCTCCACTTT; clone size: -; J gene: TRBJ1-6; D gene: -; V gene: TRBV10-3
CDR3 protein: CASSIQIQETQYF; CDR3 DNA: TGTGCCAGCAGCATACAGATTCAAGAGACCCAGTACTTC; clone size: -; J gene: TRBJ2-5; D gene: -; V gene: TRBV6-5
CDR3 protein: CASSFGEAEQYF; CDR3 DNA: TGCGCCAGCAGCTTCGGCGAAGCCGAGCAGTACTTC; clone size: -; J gene: TRBJ2-7; D gene: -; V gene: TRBV5-1
CDR3 protein: CASSTRQGAGEKLFF; CDR3 DNA: TGCGCCAGCAGCACAAGACAGGGGGCGGGTGAAAAACTGTTTTTT; clone size: -; J gene: TRBJ1-4; D gene: TRBD1; V gene: TRBV5-1
CDR3 protein: CASSDPRRGDTEAFF; CDR3 DNA: TGTGCCAGCAGCGACCCGCGGCGAGGCGACACTGAAGCTTTCTTT; clone size: -; J gene: TRBJ1-1; D gene: -; V gene: TRBV7-8
CDR3 protein: CSAHSNNEQFF; CDR3 DNA: TGCAGTGCCCACAGCAACAATGAGCAGTTCTTC; clone size: -; J gene: TRBJ2-1; D gene: -; V gene: TRBV20-1
CDR3 protein: CASSEGQGTSKNTEAFF; CDR3 DNA: TGTGCCAGCAGTGAAGGACAGGGCACGTCTAAGAACACTGAAGCTTTCTTT; clone size: -; J gene: TRBJ1-1; D gene: TRBD1; V gene: TRBV25-1
CDR3 protein: CASSDLGTGELFF; CDR3 DNA: TGCGCCAGCAGTGATCTGGGCACCGGGGAGCTGTTTTTT; clone size: -; J gene: TRBJ2-2; D gene: -; V gene: TRBV10-1
CDR3 protein: CASSLWAGGMNTEAFF; CDR3 DNA: TGTGCCAGCAGTTTATGGGCAGGGGGCATGAACACTGAAGCTTTCTTT; clone size: -; J gene: TRBJ1-1; D gene: TRBD1; V gene: TRBV28
CDR3 protein: CASSIVGGEAFF; CDR3 DNA: TGTGCCAGTAGTATAGTTGGGGGAGAAGCTTTCTTT; clone size: -; J gene: TRBJ1-1; D gene: -; V gene: TRBV19
CDR3 protein: CAWSVKGNTEAFF; CDR3 DNA: TGTGCCTGGAGTGTAAAGGGTAACACTGAAGCTTTCTTT; clone size: -; J gene: TRBJ1-1; D gene: -; V gene: TRBV30
CDR3 protein: CSAGVGWSNTEAFF; CDR3 DNA: TGCAGCGCGGGGGTTGGATGGTCGAACACTGAAGCTTTCTTT; clone size: -; J gene: TRBJ1-1; D gene: -; V gene: TRBV29-1
CDR3 protein: CASSQGGGEWVNTEAFF; CDR3 DNA: TGTGCCAGCAGCCAAGGTGGCGGTGAATGGGTGAACACTGAAGCTTTCTTT; clone size: -; J gene: TRBJ1-1; D gene: -; V gene: TRBV4-2
CDR3 protein: CASSYWHDRSGELFF; CDR3 DNA: TGTGCCAGCAGTTATTGGCATGACAGGTCCGGGGAGCTGTTTTTT; clone size: -; J gene: TRBJ2-2; D gene: -; V gene: TRBV6-5
CDR3 protein: CASTGSPQETQYF; CDR3 DNA: TGTGCCAGCACGGGCAGTCCTCAAGAGACCCAGTACTTC; clone size: -; J gene: TRBJ2-5; D gene: -; V gene: TRBV21-1
CDR3 protein: CASSVRVRDEKLFF; CDR3 DNA: TGCGCCAGCAGCGTCCGGGTCCGGGATGAAAAACTGTTTTTT; clone size: -; J gene: TRBJ1-4; D gene: -; V gene: TRBV5-1
CDR3 protein: CASSLPMGNSPLHF; CDR3 DNA: TGTGCCAGCAGCTTACCTATGGGTAATTCACCCCTCCACTTT; clone size: -; J gene: TRBJ1-6; D gene: -; V gene: TRBV7-2